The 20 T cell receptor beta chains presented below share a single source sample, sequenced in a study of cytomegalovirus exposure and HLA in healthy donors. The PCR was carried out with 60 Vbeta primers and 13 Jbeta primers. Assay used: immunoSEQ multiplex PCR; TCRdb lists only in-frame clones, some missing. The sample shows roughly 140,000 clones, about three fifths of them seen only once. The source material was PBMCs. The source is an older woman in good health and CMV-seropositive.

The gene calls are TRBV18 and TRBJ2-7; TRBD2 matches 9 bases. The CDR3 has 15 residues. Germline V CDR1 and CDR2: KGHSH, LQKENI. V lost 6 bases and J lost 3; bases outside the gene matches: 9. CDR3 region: CASSPRLAEHYEQYF. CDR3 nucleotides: TGTGCCAGCTCTCCCCGACTAGCGGAGCACTACGAGCAGTACTTC.

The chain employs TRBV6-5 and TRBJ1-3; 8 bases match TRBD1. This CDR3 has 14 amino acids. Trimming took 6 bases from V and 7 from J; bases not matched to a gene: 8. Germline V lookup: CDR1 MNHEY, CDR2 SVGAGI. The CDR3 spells CASRHDRGGNTIYF. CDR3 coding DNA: TGTGCCAGCAGACATGACAGGGGTGGGAACACCATATATTTT.

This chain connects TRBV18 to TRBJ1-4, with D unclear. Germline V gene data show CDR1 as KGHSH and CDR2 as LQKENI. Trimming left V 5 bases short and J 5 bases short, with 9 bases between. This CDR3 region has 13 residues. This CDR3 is CASSELTNEKLFF. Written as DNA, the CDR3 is TGTGCCAGCTCAGAGCTTACGAATGAAAAACTGTTTTTT.

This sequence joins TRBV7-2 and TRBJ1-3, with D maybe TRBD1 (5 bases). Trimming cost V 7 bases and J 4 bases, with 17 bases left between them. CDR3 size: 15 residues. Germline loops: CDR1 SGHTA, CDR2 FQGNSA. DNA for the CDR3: TGTGCCAGCAACTTTAAGCCGGGGGGAGGAAACACCATATATTTT. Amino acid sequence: CASNFKPGGGNTIYF.

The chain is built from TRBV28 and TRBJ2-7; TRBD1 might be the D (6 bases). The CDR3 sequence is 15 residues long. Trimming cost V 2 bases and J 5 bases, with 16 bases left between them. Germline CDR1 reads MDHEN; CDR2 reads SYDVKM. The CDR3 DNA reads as TGTGCCAGCAGTTTAAGGGCAGGGGAATCGGACGAGCAGTACTTC. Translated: CASSLRAGESDEQYF.

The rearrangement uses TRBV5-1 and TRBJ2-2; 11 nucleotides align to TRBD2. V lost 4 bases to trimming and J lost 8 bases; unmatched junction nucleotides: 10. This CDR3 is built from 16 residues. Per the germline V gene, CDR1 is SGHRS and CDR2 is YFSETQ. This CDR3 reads CASSTLTSGTQGELFF. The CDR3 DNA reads TGCGCCAGCAGCACCTTGACTAGCGGGACACAGGGGGAGCTGTTTTTT.

The CDR3 region is CASSPPGRGLSDEQYF. DNA of the CDR3: TGTGCCAGCAGTCCCCCCGGAAGGGGGCTGTCGGACGAGCAGTACTTC. V usage is TRBV6-6 and J usage is TRBJ2-7; TRBD1 aligns across 7 bases. The CDR3 has 16 amino acids. Germline V gives CDR1 MNHNY, CDR2 SVGAGI (reference sequence). Unmatched junction bases numbered 15, after V lost 5 bases and J lost 5 bases.

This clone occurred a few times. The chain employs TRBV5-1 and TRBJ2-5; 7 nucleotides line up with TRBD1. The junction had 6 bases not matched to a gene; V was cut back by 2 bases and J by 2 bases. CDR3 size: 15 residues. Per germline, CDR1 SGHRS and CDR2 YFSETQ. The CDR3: CASSLDRVGQETQYF. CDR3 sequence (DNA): TGCGCCAGCAGCTTAGACAGGGTAGGGCAAGAGACCCAGTACTTC.

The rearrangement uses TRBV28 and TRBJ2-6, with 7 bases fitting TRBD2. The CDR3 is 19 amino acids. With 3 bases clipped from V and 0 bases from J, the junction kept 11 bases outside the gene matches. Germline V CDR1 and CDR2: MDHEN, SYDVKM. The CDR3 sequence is CASSFPYSGATSGANVLTF. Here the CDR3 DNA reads TGTGCCAGCAGTTTCCCCTACAGCGGGGCGACCTCTGGGGCCAACGTCCTGACTTTC.

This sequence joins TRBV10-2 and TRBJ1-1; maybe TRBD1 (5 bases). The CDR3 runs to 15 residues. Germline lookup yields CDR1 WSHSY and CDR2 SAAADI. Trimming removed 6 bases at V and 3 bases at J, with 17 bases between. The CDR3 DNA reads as TGCGCCAGCAGAAGGACACCAATTAGGGACACTGAAGCTTTCTTT. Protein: CASRRTPIRDTEAFF.

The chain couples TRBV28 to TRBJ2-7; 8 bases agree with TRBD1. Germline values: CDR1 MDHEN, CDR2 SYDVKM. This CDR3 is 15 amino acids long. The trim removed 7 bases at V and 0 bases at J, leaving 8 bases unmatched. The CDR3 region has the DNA TGTGCCAGCAAAAGGGACAGGCAGAGCTCCTACGAGCAGTACTTC. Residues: CASKRDRQSSYEQYF.

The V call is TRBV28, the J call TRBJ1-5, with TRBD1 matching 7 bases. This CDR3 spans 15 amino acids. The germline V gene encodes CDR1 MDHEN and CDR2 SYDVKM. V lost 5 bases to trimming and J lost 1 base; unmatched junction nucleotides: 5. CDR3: CASSATGDSNQPQHF. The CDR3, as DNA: TGTGCCAGCAGTGCCACAGGGGACAGCAATCAGCCCCAGCATTTT.

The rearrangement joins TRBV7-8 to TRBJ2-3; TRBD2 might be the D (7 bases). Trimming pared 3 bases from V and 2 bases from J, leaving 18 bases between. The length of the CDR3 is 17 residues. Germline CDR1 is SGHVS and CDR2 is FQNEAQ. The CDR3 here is CASSLGLGEGVTDTQYF. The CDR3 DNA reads TGTGCCAGCAGCTTGGGGTTGGGGGAGGGGGTCACAGATACGCAGTATTTT.

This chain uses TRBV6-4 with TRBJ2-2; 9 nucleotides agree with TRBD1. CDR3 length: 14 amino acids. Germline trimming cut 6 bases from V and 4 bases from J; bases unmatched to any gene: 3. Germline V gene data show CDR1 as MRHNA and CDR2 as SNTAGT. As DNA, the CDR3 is TGTGCCAGCAGGAGGACAGGGGTCACCGGGGAGCTGTTTTTT. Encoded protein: CASRRTGVTGELFF.

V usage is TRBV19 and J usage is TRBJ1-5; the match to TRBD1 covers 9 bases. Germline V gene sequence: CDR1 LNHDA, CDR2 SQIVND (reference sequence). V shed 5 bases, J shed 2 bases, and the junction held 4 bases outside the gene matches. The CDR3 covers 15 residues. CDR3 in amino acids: CASSLTGGGNQPQHF. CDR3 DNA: TGTGCCAGTAGTTTAACAGGGGGCGGCAATCAGCCCCAGCATTTT.

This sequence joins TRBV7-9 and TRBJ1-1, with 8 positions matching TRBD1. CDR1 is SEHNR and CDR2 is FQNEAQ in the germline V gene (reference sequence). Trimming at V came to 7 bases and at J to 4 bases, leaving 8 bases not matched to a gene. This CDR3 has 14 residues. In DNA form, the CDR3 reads TGTGCCAGCAATAAAGGACAGGGAGTCACTGAAGCTTTCTTT. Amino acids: CASNKGQGVTEAFF.

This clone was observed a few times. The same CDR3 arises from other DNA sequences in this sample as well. CDR3 amino acids: CAWRLAGGPGEQYF. The DNA for the CDR3 is TGTGCCTGGAGGCTAGCGGGAGGGCCTGGAGAGCAGTACTTC. The chain joins TRBV30 to TRBJ2-7; TRBD2 matches 12 bases. The J segment lost 7 bases and the V segment lost 3 bases, leaving 7 bases of the junction unmatched. Germline V gene lookup returns CDR1 GTSNPN and CDR2 SVGIG (reference sequence). This CDR3 region has 14 residues.

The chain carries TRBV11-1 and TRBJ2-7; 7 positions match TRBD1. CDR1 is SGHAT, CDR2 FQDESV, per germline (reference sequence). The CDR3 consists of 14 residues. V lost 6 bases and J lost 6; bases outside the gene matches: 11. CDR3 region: CASRRTPGQREQYF. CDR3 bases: TGTGCCAGCAGACGCACCCCGGGACAGCGCGAGCAGTACTTC.

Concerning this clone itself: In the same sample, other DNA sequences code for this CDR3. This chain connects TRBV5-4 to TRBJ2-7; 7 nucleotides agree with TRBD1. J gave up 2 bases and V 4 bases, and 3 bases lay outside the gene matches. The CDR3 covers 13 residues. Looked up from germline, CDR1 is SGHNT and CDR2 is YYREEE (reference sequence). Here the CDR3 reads CASSLTGTYEQYF. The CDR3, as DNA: TGTGCCAGCAGCCTGACAGGGACCTACGAGCAGTACTTC. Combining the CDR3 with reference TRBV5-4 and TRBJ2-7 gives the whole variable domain ETGVTQSPTHLIKTRGQQVTLRCSSQSGHNTVSWYQQALGQGPQFIFQYYREEENGRGNFPPRFSGLQFPNYSSELNVNALELDDSALYLCASSLTGTYEQYFGPGTRLTVT.

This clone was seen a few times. The CDR3 region is CASSRSKADEQYF. The CDR3 nucleotides read TGTGCCAGCAGCCGTAGTAAGGCGGACGAGCAGTACTTC. The chain combines TRBV7-2 with TRBJ2-7; D is unresolved. The CDR3 has 13 amino acids. V gave up 5 bases and J gave up 5 bases, with 13 bases separating them. The germline V gene has CDR1 SGHTA and CDR2 FQGNSA.